This entry features one TCR beta chain sequence. The antigen it binds to is not known. The sample holds no much larger clone one base away, and base qualities are not on file. The library was generated by the immunoSEQ multiplex PCR assay. TCR beta CDR3 sequencing was performed on DNA from the cultured, isolated CD4+ T cells. The authors processed their data as follows. The analysis removed non-productive TCR sequences, trimmed reads to the CDR3 region, and retained only CDR3s that were 7 or more amino acids long. The MANAFEST web app was used to pick out antigen-specific clonotypes by comparing their expansion in peptide wells with that in reference cultures. To be called positive, a clone needed expansion at FDR<0.05 compared with the reference and with all other wells, an odds ratio greater than 5, and a frequency greater than 0.1% in two replicate wells. Clonotypes significantly expanded in SARS-CoV-2 spike wells and in at least one common cold coronavirus spike condition were defined as cross-reactive. CDR3 similarity was assessed by Levenshtein distance with the stringdist R package, and unrooted trees were built with ape in R 3.6.1. The table comes from immuneACCESS by way of TCRdb, which keeps in-frame sequences with V and J called. Part of the clones is missing from these tables; in studies checked, under half for an unresolved V gene and the rest for unknown reasons. V and J calls plus clone size are reproduced from that table; the DNA served to infer D and trimming. The sample table holds about 57,000 clones, of which about four fifths were seen once. The ten most abundant clones make up around 4% of the sample.

The data are from a study of vaccination effects on CD4 cells after COVID-19 (dated by TCRdb to between 2021 and 2024). About the investigation overall: In the ViraFEST assay, PBMC were stimulated with viral peptide pools, and TCR sequencing was then used to find antigen-specific CD4+ T cell clonotypes based on their expansion. Post-vaccine samples across the study were collected a median of 72 days after the second dose, with a range of 14 to 241. Each well held two million PBMC cultured in IMDM containing around 5.1% human AB serum, 9.5 to 10 IU/ml IL-2 and gentamicin, along with approximately 10 ug/ml peptides. SARS-CoV-2 spike-specific CD4+ TCR repertoires were compared before and after mRNA vaccination in COVID-19 convalescent patients and in infection-naive vaccine recipients. The full study included 10 COVID-19 convalescent patients and a handful of SARS-CoV-2-naive healthy vaccine recipients. Cultures from other donors in the study were sequenced using the Oncomine TCR Beta short-read assay on an Illumina iSeq 100.

Deletion took 0 bases off V and 8 bases off J, with a span of 9 bases between the germline ends. In the germline V gene, CDR1 corresponds to MNHEY and CDR2 to SVGAGI. The CDR3 covers 13 residues, taking in both the cysteine and the phenylalanine. Of the read, only the CDR3 DNA is kept; its 39 bases are in frame from base 1. What the work shows at the level of the full study, not this receptor alone: Among healthy vaccine recipients, nearly all vaccine-induced clones were SARS-CoV-2 mono-reactive, and just 1 of 255 was cross-reactive with common cold coronaviruses. Marked clonal contraction was observed in both infection-induced and vaccine-induced clones at late post-vaccination timepoints, consistent with waning T cell responses. Only a small number of convalescent patients were included, and no early post-infection timepoints were available, which limited the study.

After less than eleven days of culture, CD4+ T cells were isolated with the EasySep CD4+ T cell isolation kit. Each participant got two doses of an mRNA SARS-CoV-2 vaccine, either BNT162b2 or mRNA-1273. Negative nucleocapsid antibody results before and after vaccination confirmed that the healthy vaccine recipients had no prior SARS-CoV-2 infection. Half of the culture medium was replaced with fresh IL-2-containing medium on days 3 and 7. Unless noted otherwise, every peptide stimulation condition was cultured in triplicate wells. Using Ficoll-Paque Plus gradient centrifugation, PBMC were separated from whole blood and then either used fresh or cryopreserved at -140C. The QIAamp micro DNA kit was used to extract genomic DNA from the cultured CD4+ T cells.

The source was CD4+ T cells from PBMCs cultured without peptide, collected after COVID-19 vaccination. The receptor chain draws on TRBV6-5 and TRBJ2-3; TRBD2 is a weak D gene call, 5 bases matching. This receptor was identified in a human donor who received a COVID-19 vaccine. CDR3 region: CASSYSLGGTQYF. The bases are TGTGCCAGCAGTTACTCGTTAGGAGGTACGCAGTATTTT.